The 28 T cell receptor beta chains in this list originate from one sample, sequenced in a study of CD8 T cells in Susac syndrome. Random hexamers primed reverse transcription of about 0.45 to 1 ug RNA. A single record per CDR3 protein comes from TCRdb applying MiXCR to the immunoSEQ multiplex PCR reads. Seen here are under 200,000 distinct CDR3 sequences, 95% to 97% observed once, and the top ten hold around 0.13%. Sequenced material: CD4+ T cells from PBMCs. The receptors here all came from a human donor with Susac syndrome.

The V and J genes are TRBV7-9 and TRBJ2-7, with D perhaps TRBD1 (5 bases). The CDR3 extends over 12 amino acids. The germline V gene encodes CDR1 SEHNR and CDR2 FQNEAQ (reference sequence). Trimming removed 4 bases from V and 9 bases from J, with 13 bases in between. This CDR3 reads CASSSDRSRQYV. The CDR3 region has the DNA TGTGCCAGCAGCTCCGACAGATCCCGGCAGTACGTC.

A few counts support this clonotype. This chain joins TRBV6-6 and TRBJ2-5; the D gene is possibly TRBD1 (6 bases). Germline lookup yields CDR1 MNHNY and CDR2 SVGAGI (reference sequence). The CDR3 is 13 amino acids. V was trimmed by 6 bases and J by 2 bases, leaving 10 bases between them. The CDR3 DNA reads as TGTGCCAGCAGGAGAGGACAGCAAGAGACCCAGTACTTC. This sequence encodes CASRRGQQETQYF.

This chain uses TRBV7-9 with TRBJ1-5, with D uncertain. This CDR3 spans 18 amino acids. The V and J ends lost 5 bases and 8 bases respectively, with 28 bases between them. The germline V gene encodes CDR1 SEHNR and CDR2 FQNEAQ (reference sequence). CDR3 nucleotides: TGTGCCAGCAGCCCCCTGCCGAGAGAGTCCCAGGTCTTAGAGCCCCAGCATTTT. Protein product: CASSPLPRESQVLEPQHF. Using reference TRBV7-9 and TRBJ1-5 for the parts outside the CDR3, the full variable domain is DTGVSQNPRHKITKRGQNVTFRCDPISEHNRLYWYRQTLGQGPEFLTYFQNEAQLEKSRLLSDRFSAERPKGSFSTLEIQRTEQGDSAMYLCASSPLPRESQVLEPQHFGDGTRLSIL.

The V call is TRBV20-1, the J call TRBJ2-1, with TRBD2 identical over 7 bases. This CDR3 is built from 16 residues. Germline V gene lookup returns CDR1 DFQATT and CDR2 SNEGSKA (reference sequence). Trimming took 5 bases from V and 0 from J; bases not matched to a gene: 10. The CDR3 is CSALSRGGSSYNEQFF. In DNA form, the CDR3 reads TGCAGTGCTCTGTCCCGCGGGGGAAGCTCCTACAATGAGCAGTTCTTC.

The V call is TRBV12-3 or TRBV12-4, the J call TRBJ2-7; D call uncertain. This CDR3 spans 14 amino acids. V lost 3 bases to trimming and J lost 0 bases, with 9 bases between them. The CDR3: CASSLDGFSYEQYF. The CDR3 bases are TGTGCCAGCAGTTTGGACGGCTTCTCCTACGAGCAGTACTTC.

This chain joins TRBV5-4 and TRBJ2-5; D is undetermined. CDR3 length: 13 residues. Trimming took 1 base from V and 0 from J, leaving 4 bases between them. Germline lookup yields CDR1 SGHNT and CDR2 YYREEE (reference sequence). CDR3 nucleotides: TGTGCCAGCAGCTTGCCCAACCAAGAGACCCAGTACTTC. Translation gives CASSLPNQETQYF. The full variable domain, completed using reference TRBV5-4 and TRBJ2-5, is ETGVTQSPTHLIKTRGQQVTLRCSSQSGHNTVSWYQQALGQGPQFIFQYYREEENGRGNFPPRFSGLQFPNYSSELNVNALELDDSALYLCASSLPNQETQYFGPGTRLLVL.

The chain has TRBV20-1 and TRBJ2-5; no firm D call. V dropped 4 bases and J dropped 5 bases, with 11 bases sitting between them. There are 12 residues in the CDR3. Germline V gene sequence: CDR1 DFQATT, CDR2 SNEGSKA (reference sequence). The CDR3 loop reads CSAIVSRETQYF. The CDR3 DNA reads as TGCAGTGCTATCGTTAGCCGGGAGACCCAGTACTTC.

This chain joins TRBV5-1 and TRBJ2-5; D ambiguous. CDR3 size: 11 residues. V lost 6 bases, J lost 2 bases, and 5 bases lay in between. Per germline, CDR1 SGHRS and CDR2 YFSETQ. CDR3 region: CASKGQETQYF. Here the CDR3 DNA reads TGCGCCAGCAAGGGTCAAGAGACCCAGTACTTC.

The rearrangement uses TRBV30 and TRBJ2-7; D may be TRBD1 (6 bases). The V end was cut by 5 bases, the J end by 0 bases, with 11 bases between. The V gene's germline CDR1 is GTSNPN and CDR2 SVGIG (reference sequence). The CDR3 runs 13 residues. CDR3: CAWATGSSYEQYF. CDR3 coding DNA: TGTGCCTGGGCGACAGGAAGCTCCTACGAGCAGTACTTC.

This chain links TRBV7-9 with TRBJ1-3, with TRBD1 as a possible D gene (5 bases). Germline loops: CDR1 SEHNR, CDR2 FQNEAQ (reference sequence). Trimming pared 5 bases from V and 0 bases from J, leaving 20 bases between. The CDR3 has 18 residues. The CDR3 is CASSPTFSRGSSGNTIYF. CDR3 coding DNA: TGTGCCAGCAGCCCGACATTCTCTCGGGGCAGCTCTGGAAACACCATATATTTT.

The gene calls are TRBV29-1 and TRBJ2-1; 9 positions agree with TRBD2. With V trimmed by 6 bases and J by 9 bases, 12 bases remained unmatched. The CDR3 runs to 14 residues. Germline V gives CDR1 SQVTM, CDR2 ANQGSEA. The CDR3, as DNA: TGCAGCGTAGCCGAGGCGGGAGGGCCTGGTGAGCAGTTCTTC. This codes for CSVAEAGGPGEQFF.

The genes are TRBV28 and TRBJ2-5; D unclear. Between the trimmed V and J ends, which lost 7 bases and 5 bases, there was a span of 17 bases. The CDR3 is made up of 14 amino acids. Germline V gene sequence: CDR1 MDHEN, CDR2 SYDVKM. CDR3 sequence: CASTPLGARETQYF. CDR3 sequence (DNA): TGTGCCAGCACCCCCCTGGGCGCTCGCGAGACCCAGTACTTC.

As DNA, the CDR3 is TGTGCCAGCTCACAGGCAGGGGCGAAGAACATTCAGTACTTC. It specifies CASSQAGAKNIQYF. The J gene is TRBJ2-4, the V gene TRBV18; a weak D match, TRBD1 (6 bases). The CDR3 loop spans 14 amino acids. Trimming removed 4 bases at V and 7 bases at J, with 14 bases between. CDR1 KGHSH and CDR2 LQKENI come from the germline V gene. Full variable domain (outside the CDR3, taken from reference TRBV18 and TRBJ2-4): NAGVMQNPRHLVRRRGQEARLRCSPMKGHSHVYWYRQLPEEGLKFMVYLQKENIIDESGMPKERFSAEFPKEGPSILRIQQVVRGDSAAYFCASSQAGAKNIQYFGAGTRLSVL.

This chain links TRBV14 with TRBJ2-7; 8 bases align to TRBD2. The ends lost 4 bases at V and 7 bases at J; junction bases unmatched: 12. This CDR3 contains 15 residues. Per germline, CDR1 SGHDN and CDR2 FVKESK. The CDR3 DNA is TGTGCCAGCAGCCCTCGACCGGGAGGGCCTCGGGAGCAGTACTTC. Translating gives CASSPRPGGPREQYF.

J is TRBJ2-1 and V is TRBV10-3; TRBD2 matches at 12 bases. This CDR3 contains 17 residues. V shed 4 bases, J shed 8 bases, and the junction held 12 bases outside the gene matches. Per the germline V gene, CDR1 is ENHRY and CDR2 is SYGVKD. The CDR3 region is CAISGPQLAGGVYEQFF. The DNA of the CDR3 is TGTGCCATCAGTGGACCTCAACTAGCGGGAGGAGTATATGAGCAGTTCTTC.

This clonotype was seen a few times. One junction end disagrees with the germline gene, perhaps due to a read error. This chain links TRBV5-1 with TRBJ2-5, with 8 nucleotides matching TRBD2. Germline V gene lookup returns CDR1 SGHRS and CDR2 YFSETQ. CDR3 length equals 14 residues. CDR3 bases: TGTGCCAGCAGCTTGGCTGCGGGAGGAGAGACCCAGTACTTC. This encodes CASSLAAGGETQYF.

This chain uses TRBV6-7 with TRBJ2-7; TRBD2 aligns across 9 bases. TRBV6-7 is an open reading frame, and its role is uncertain. CDR3 length: 13 amino acids. V dropped 7 bases and J dropped 5; count of bases not matched to a gene: 6. CDR3 sequence: CASNRTSEDEQYV. The CDR3 coding sequence is TGTGCCAGCAATCGGACTAGCGAAGACGAGCAGTACGTC.

V is TRBV6-6 and J is TRBJ2-5; the D is unclear. This CDR3 spans 12 amino acids. V was pared by 8 bases and J by 3 bases, with 10 bases between. Germline V gene sequence: CDR1 MNHNY, CDR2 SVGAGI (reference sequence). The CDR3 protein is CASERTKETQYF. CDR3 nucleotide sequence: TGTGCCAGCGAGAGAACTAAAGAGACCCAGTACTTC.

V and J are TRBV27 and TRBJ1-2; D is unclear. This CDR3 is built from 13 residues. Deletions cut 4 bases from V and 0 bases from J, with 6 bases between. Germline CDR1 reads MNHEY; CDR2 reads SMNVEV (reference sequence). The CDR3 sequence is CASSSWANYGYTF. The CDR3 region has the DNA TGTGCCAGCAGTTCCTGGGCTAACTATGGCTACACCTTC.

The V call is TRBV12-3 or TRBV12-4, the J call TRBJ2-3; 11 bases map to TRBD2. The CDR3 sequence is 15 residues long. The junction had 2 bases not matched to a gene; V was cut back by 3 bases and J by 3 bases. The DNA for the CDR3 is TGTGCCAGCAGTTTTAGCGGGAGGGTAACAGATACGCAGTATTTT. This translates into CASSFSGRVTDTQYF.

The V gene is TRBV10-3, the J gene TRBJ1-6; D is uncertain. Trimming cost V 8 bases and J 7 bases, with 15 bases left between them. The CDR3 is 14 residues long. Germline V gene sequence: CDR1 ENHRY, CDR2 SYGVKD. CDR3 sequence reads: CAIGFTAENSPLHF. In DNA form, the CDR3 reads TGTGCCATCGGATTTACGGCAGAAAATTCACCCCTCCACTTT.

The rearrangement links TRBV29-1 to TRBJ2-7; tentative D call: TRBD2 (6 bases). V was cut by 2 bases and J by 3 bases, with 14 bases left in between. Germline values: CDR1 SQVTM, CDR2 ANQGSEA. This CDR3 has 14 amino acids. In DNA, the CDR3 is TGCAGCGTTGAAATGGCGGGAACTGACTACGAGCAGTACTTC. As protein: CSVEMAGTDYEQYF.

This rearrangement joins TRBV28 to TRBJ2-7; D remains unclear. CDR3 length: 16 amino acids. Germline V gene sequence: CDR1 MDHEN, CDR2 SYDVKM. V was cut by 5 bases and J by 3 bases, with 20 bases left in between. The CDR3 DNA sequence: TGTGCCAGCAGTCACAATCGGATGTTGGGTAGCTACGAGCAGTACTTC. Translated, it gives CASSHNRMLGSYEQYF.

The V and J genes are TRBV5-1 and TRBJ2-3, with D possibly called TRBD1 or TRBD2 (5 bases each). CDR1 is SGHRS, CDR2 YFSETQ, per germline. Trimming shortened V by 0 bases and J by 0 bases, and 11 bases separated the two germline ends. The CDR3 is made up of 16 amino acids. The CDR3 reads CASSLDGTGSTDTQYF. DNA of the CDR3: TGCGCCAGCAGCTTGGACGGGACGGGTAGCACAGATACGCAGTATTTT.

The chain employs TRBV29-1 and TRBJ1-3; D gene unclear. The ends were cut back, 5 bases at V and 0 bases at J, with 8 bases in the middle. CDR1 is SQVTM and CDR2 is ANQGSEA in the germline V gene. The CDR3 spans 13 residues. The CDR3 DNA reads TGCAGCGTTAGCCTGAGCTCTGGAAACACCATATATTTT. Translation gives CSVSLSSGNTIYF.

The V gene is TRBV15, the J gene TRBJ1-2; no firm D call. The germline V gene encodes CDR1 LNHNV and CDR2 YYDKDF (reference sequence). The CDR3 spans 15 residues. V lost 0 bases and J lost 4, with 12 bases in between. Here the CDR3 DNA reads TGTGCCACCAGCAGAGATCTGGCCGACCTCTATGGCTACACCTTC. It yields the protein CATSRDLADLYGYTF.

The rearrangement joins TRBV7-8 to TRBJ2-7; 7 bases line up with TRBD1. Germline lookup yields CDR1 SGHVS and CDR2 FQNEAQ. The CDR3 extends over 15 amino acids. With V trimmed by 5 bases and J by 4 bases, 11 bases remained unmatched. This CDR3 reads CASSRTEGAGYEQYV. CDR3 bases: TGTGCCAGCAGCCGGACCGAGGGGGCAGGTTACGAGCAGTACGTC.

This sequence joins TRBV15 and TRBJ2-7; D unclear. CDR3 length: 13 residues. The V end lost 1 base, the J end lost 6 bases, and 10 bases lay between the germline ends. CDR1 is LNHNV, CDR2 YYDKDF, per germline (reference sequence). CDR3 region: CATSRGGSSEQYV. The CDR3 DNA reads TGTGCCACCAGCAGAGGTGGCTCAAGCGAGCAGTACGTC.